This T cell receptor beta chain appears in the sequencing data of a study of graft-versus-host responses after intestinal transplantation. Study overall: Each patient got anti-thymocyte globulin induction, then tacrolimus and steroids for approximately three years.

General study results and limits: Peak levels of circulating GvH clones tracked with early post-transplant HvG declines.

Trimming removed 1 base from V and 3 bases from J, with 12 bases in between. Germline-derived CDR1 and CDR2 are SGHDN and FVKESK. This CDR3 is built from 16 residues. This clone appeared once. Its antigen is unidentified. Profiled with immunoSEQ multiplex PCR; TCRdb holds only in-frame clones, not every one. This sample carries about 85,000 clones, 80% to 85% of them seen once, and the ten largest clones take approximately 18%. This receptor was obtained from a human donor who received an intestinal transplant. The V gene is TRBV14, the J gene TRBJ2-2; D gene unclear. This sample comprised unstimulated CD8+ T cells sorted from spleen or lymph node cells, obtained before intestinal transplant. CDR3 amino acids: CASSQGLIRHTGELFF. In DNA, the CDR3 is TGTGCCAGCAGCCAAGGCCTAATCAGACACACCGGGGAGCTGTTTTTT.